This note documents a single T cell receptor beta chain sequence. Clones were sequenced by immunoSEQ multiplex PCR, and TCRdb holds only the in-frame ones, with some missing. The sample lists tens of thousands of clones, approximately 83% occurring once. Germline V gene sequence: CDR1 SGHTA, CDR2 FQGNSA. The length of the CDR3 is 12 residues. V was cut by 3 bases and J by 5 bases, with 5 bases left in between. The data were taken from a study of T cell responses to AZD1222 COVID-19 vaccine. This receptor was identified in an adult who received the AZD1222 COVID-19 vaccine. This chain joins TRBV7-2 and TRBJ1-5; D is uncertain. The input for sequencing was peripheral blood, taken 28 days after the second AZD1222 dose. In nucleotides, the CDR3 is TGTGCCAGCAGCTTCAACGATCAGCCCCAGCATTTT. Encoded protein: CASSFNDQPQHF.